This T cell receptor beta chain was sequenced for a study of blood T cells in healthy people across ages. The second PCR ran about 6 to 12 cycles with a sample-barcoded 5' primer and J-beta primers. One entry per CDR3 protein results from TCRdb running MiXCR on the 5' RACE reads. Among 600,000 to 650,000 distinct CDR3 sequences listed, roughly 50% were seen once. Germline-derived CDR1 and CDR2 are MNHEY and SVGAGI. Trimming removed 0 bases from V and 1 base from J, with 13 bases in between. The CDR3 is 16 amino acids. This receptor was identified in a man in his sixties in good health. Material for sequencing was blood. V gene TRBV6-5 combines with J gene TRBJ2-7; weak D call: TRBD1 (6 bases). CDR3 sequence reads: CASSYSPTGSSYEQYF. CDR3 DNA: TGTGCCAGCAGTTACTCCCCGACAGGCTCATCCTACGAGCAGTACTTC.